This T cell receptor beta chain comes out of a study of blood T cells in healthy people across ages. Points from the study as a whole: Naive CD4+ cell counts and diversity both ran higher in long-lived than in aged donors. Strongly correlated with naive T cell percentage was TCR beta diversity.

Turning to this clonotype: What it binds is not known.

Extraction yielded at least 5.5 micrograms of total RNA per sample. Sample-barcoded 5' priming and a J-beta primer mix drove a second PCR of about 6 to 12 cycles. One entry per CDR3 protein, called by TCRdb with MiXCR from the 5' RACE reads. This table has about 800,000 distinct CDR3 sequences, approximately 25% appearing once. The junction had 9 bases not matched to a gene; V was cut back by 3 bases and J by 4 bases. The CDR3 loop spans 16 amino acids. The germline gives CDR1 LNHNV, CDR2 YYDKDF (reference sequence). These records were also assigned to another study, of T cells of mothers and their children.

The sequenced sample was blood. The TCR comes from a boy between 10 and 17 years old in good health. This rearrangement joins TRBV15 to TRBJ2-7; 10 bases are shared with TRBD1. The CDR3 sequence is CATSRELMGQGYEQYF. The CDR3 DNA reads as TGTGCCACCAGCAGGGAATTAATGGGACAGGGGTACGAGCAGTACTTC. Together with reference TRBV15 and TRBJ2-7, the CDR3 gives the full variable domain: DAMVIQNPRYQVTQFGKPVTLSCSQTLNHNVMYWYQQKSSQAPKLLFHYYDKDFNNEADTPDNFQSRRPNTSFCFLDIRSPGLGDTAMYLCATSRELMGQGYEQYFGPGTRLTVT.